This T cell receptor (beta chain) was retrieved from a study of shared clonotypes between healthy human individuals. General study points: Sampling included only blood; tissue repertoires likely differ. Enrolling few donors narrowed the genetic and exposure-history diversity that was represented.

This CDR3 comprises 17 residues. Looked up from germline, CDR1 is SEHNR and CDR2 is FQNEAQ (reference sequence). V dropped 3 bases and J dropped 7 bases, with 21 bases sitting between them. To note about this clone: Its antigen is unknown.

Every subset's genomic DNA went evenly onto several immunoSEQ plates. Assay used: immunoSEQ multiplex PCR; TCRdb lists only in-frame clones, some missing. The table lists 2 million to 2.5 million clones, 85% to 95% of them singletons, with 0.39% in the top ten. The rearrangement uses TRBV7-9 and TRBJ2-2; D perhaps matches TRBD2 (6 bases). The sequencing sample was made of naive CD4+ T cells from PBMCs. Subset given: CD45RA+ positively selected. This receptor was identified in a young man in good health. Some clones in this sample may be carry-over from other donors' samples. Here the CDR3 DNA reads TGTGCCAGCAGCTTGGCGAGAGATAGAGGGACTCACGGGGAGCTGTTTTTT. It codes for CASSLARDRGTHGELFF.